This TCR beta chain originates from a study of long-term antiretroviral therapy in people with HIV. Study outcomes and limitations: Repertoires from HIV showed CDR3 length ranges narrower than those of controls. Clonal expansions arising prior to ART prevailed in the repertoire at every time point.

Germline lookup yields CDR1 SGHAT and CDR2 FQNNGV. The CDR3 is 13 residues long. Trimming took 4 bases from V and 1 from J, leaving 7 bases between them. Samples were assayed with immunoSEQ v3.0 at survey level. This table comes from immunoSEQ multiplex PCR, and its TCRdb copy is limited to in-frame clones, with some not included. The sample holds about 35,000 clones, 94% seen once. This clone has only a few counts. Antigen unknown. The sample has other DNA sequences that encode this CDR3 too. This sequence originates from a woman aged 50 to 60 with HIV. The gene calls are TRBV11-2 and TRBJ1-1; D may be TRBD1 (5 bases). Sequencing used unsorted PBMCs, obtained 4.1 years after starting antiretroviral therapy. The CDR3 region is CASSWGRNTEAFF. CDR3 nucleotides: TGTGCCAGCAGCTGGGGGAGGAACACTGAAGCTTTCTTT.